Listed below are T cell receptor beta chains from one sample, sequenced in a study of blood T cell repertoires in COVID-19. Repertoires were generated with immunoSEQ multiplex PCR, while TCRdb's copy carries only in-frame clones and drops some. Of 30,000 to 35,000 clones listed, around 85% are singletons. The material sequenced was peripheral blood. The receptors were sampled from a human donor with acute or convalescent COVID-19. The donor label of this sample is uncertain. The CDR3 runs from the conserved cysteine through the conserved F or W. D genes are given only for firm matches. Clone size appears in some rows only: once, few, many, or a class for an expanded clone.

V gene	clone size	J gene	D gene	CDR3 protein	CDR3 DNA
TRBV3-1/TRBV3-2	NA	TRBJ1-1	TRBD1	CASSLSYGTGATEAFF	TGTGCCAGCAGCTTAAGCTACGGGACAGGGGCCACTGAAGCTTTCTTT
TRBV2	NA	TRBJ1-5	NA	CSSSYDGLNQPQHF	TGTTCCAGCAGTTACGACGGACTCAATCAGCCCCAGCATTTT
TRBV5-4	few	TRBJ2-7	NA	CASRPDMAADEQYF	TGTGCCAGCAGACCTGATATGGCCGCGGACGAGCAGTACTTC
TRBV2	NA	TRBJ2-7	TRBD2	CASSEPGAGASYEQYF	TGTGCCAGCAGTGAACCGGGAGCGGGGGCCTCCTACGAGCAGTACTTC
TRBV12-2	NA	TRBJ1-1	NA	CASRVDRFPITDTEAFF	TGTGCAAGTCGCGTTGACAGGTTTCCAATTACGGACACTGAAGCTTTCTTT
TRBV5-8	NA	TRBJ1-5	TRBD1	CASSWDRDQPQHF	TGTGCCAGCAGCTGGGACAGGGATCAGCCCCAGCATTTT
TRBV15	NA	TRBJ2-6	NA	CATSRVQSSGANVLTF	TGTGCCACCAGCAGGGTACAGAGCTCTGGGGCCAACGTCCTGACTTTC
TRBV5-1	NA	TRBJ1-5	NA	CASSLKGREDQPQHF	TGCGCCAGCAGCTTGAAGGGAAGGGAGGATCAGCCCCAGCATTTT
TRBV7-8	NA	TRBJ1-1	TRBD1	CASSSLGQGASEAFF	TGTGCCAGCAGCTCCCTAGGACAGGGGGCATCAGAAGCTTTCTTT
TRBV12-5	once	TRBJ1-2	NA	CASGLLGGNYGYTF	TGTGCTAGTGGTTTGTTGGGCGGGAACTATGGCTACACCTTC
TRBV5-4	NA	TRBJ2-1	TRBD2	CASSLDLAGGPWDEQFF	TGTGCCAGCAGCTTGGACTTAGCGGGGGGGCCATGGGATGAGCAGTTCTTC
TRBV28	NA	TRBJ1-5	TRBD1	CASSRGQGGYQPQHF	TGTGCCAGCAGTCGAGGACAGGGTGGGTATCAGCCCCAGCATTTT
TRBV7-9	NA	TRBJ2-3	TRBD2	CASSKSGIDTQYF	TGTGCCAGCAGCAAAAGCGGGATAGATACGCAGTATTTT
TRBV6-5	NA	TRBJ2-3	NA	CAIGGRDTDTQYF	TGTGCCATCGGGGGTAGGGACACAGATACGCAGTATTTT
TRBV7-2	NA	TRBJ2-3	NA	CASSLTTRPDTQYF	TGTGCCAGCAGCTTAACGACTAGGCCAGATACGCAGTATTTT
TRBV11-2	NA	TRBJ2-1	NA	CASSYEGGKNEQFF	TGTGCCAGCAGCTACGAGGGAGGTAAGAATGAGCAGTTCTTC
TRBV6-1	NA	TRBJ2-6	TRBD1	CASSERTGSGANVLTF	TGTGCCAGCAGCGAACGGACAGGGTCTGGGGCCAACGTCCTGACTTTC
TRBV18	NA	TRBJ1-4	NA	CASSSSWGGDEKLFF	TGTGCCAGCTCATCTTCGTGGGGGGGAGATGAAAAACTGTTTTTT
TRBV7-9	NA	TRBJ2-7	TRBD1	CASSSLVSPTGDYEQYF	TGTGCCAGCAGCTCGCTAGTCAGCCCGACAGGGGACTACGAGCAGTACTTC
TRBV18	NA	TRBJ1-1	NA	CASSPRGPTEAFF	TGTGCCAGCTCACCCAGGGGTCCCACTGAAGCTTTCTTT
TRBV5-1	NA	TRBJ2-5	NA	CASSQDGGEEQETQYF	TGCGCCAGCAGCCAGGACGGAGGGGAGGAACAAGAGACCCAGTACTTC
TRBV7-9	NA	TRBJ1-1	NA	CASSRDTANTEAFF	TGTGCCAGCAGCCGGGACACAGCCAACACTGAAGCTTTCTTT
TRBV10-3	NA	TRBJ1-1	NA	CAISERENTEAFF	TGTGCCATCAGTGAAAGAGAGAACACTGAAGCTTTCTTT
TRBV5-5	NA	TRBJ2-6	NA	CASSLLGGSSGANVLTF	TGTGCCAGCAGCTTGTTAGGGGGTTCCTCTGGGGCCAACGTCCTGACTTTC
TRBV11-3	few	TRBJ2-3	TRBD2	CASSFAGGTDTQYF	TGTGCCAGCAGCTTTGCGGGGGGGACAGATACGCAGTATTTT
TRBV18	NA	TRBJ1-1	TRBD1	CASSLPTGSEAFF	TGTGCCAGCTCACTACCGACAGGGTCTGAAGCTTTCTTT
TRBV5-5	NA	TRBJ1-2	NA	CASSVRDTGYGYTF	TGTGCCAGCAGCGTTCGAGATACCGGCTATGGCTACACCTTC
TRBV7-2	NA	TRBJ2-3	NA	CASKRDTDTQYF	TGTGCCAGCAAACGGGACACAGATACGCAGTATTTT
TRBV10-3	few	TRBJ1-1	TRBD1	CATSTGEDTEAFF	TGTGCCACCTCGACAGGGGAGGACACTGAAGCTTTCTTT
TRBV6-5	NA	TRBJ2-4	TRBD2	CASASGGGRNIQYF	TGTGCCAGCGCGAGCGGGGGGGGCCGGAACATTCAGTACTTC
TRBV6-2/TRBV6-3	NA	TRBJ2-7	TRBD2	CASSRKREGPYEQYF	TGTGCCAGCAGTAGAAAGCGGGAGGGCCCCTACGAGCAGTACTTC
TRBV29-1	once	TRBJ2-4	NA	CSVERQGQNIQYF	TGCAGCGTTGAACGGCAGGGCCAAAACATTCAGTACTTC
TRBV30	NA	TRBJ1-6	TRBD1	CAWGGQANSPLHF	TGTGCCTGGGGTGGACAGGCTAATTCACCCCTCCACTTT
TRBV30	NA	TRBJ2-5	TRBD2	CAWSRLAGGEETQYF	TGTGCCTGGAGTCGACTAGCGGGGGGCGAAGAGACCCAGTACTTC
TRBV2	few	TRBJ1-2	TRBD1	CASSKGGQGYGYTF	TGTGCCAGCAGTAAAGGAGGACAGGGCTATGGCTACACCTTC
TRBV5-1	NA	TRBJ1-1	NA	CASRITGQNTEAFF	TGCGCCAGCAGAATCACAGGGCAGAACACTGAAGCTTTCTTT
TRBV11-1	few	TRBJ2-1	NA	CASSLETSYNEQFF	TGTGCCAGCAGCTTAGAGACTAGCTACAATGAGCAGTTCTTC
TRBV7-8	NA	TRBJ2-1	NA	CASIDLGANEQFF	TGTGCCAGCATCGATCTAGGGGCTAATGAGCAGTTCTTC
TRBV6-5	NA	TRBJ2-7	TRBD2	CASSYSGRSFYEQYF	TGTGCCAGCAGCTATAGCGGGAGATCCTTCTACGAGCAGTACTTC
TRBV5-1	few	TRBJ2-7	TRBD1	CASSSGTGTREQYF	TGCGCCAGCAGTTCCGGGACAGGGACCCGCGAGCAGTACTTC
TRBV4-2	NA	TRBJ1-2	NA	CASSLGLDQTYGYTF	TGTGCCAGCAGCCTTGGCCTAGACCAGACTTATGGCTACACCTTC
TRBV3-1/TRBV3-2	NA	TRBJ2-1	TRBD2	CASSPVSGGAYNEQFF	TGTGCCAGCAGCCCAGTAAGCGGGGGGGCTTACAATGAGCAGTTCTTC
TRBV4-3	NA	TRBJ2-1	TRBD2	CASSHDSSGGYNEQFF	TGCGCCAGCAGCCACGATTCTAGCGGGGGATACAATGAGCAGTTCTTC